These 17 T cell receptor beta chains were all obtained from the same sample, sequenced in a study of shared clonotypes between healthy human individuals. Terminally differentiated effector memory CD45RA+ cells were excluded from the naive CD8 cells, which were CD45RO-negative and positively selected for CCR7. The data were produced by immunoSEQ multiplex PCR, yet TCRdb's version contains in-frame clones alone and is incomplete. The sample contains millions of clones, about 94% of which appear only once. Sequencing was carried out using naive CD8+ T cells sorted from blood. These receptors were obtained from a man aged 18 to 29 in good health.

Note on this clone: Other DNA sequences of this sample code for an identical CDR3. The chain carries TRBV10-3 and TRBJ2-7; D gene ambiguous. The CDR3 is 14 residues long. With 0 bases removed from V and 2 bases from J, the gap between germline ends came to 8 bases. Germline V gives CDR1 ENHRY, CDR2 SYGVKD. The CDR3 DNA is TGTGCCATCAGTGAGTCTGGCAGTCCCTACGAGCAGTACTTC. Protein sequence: CAISESGSPYEQYF.

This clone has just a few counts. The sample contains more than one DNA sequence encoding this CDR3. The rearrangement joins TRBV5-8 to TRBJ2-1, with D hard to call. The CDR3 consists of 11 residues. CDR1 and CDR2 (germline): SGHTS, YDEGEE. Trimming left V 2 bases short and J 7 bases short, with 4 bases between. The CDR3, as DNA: TGTGCCAGCAGCTTAGGGAATGAGCAGTTCTTC. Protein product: CASSLGNEQFF.

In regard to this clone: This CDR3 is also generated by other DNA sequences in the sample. This CDR3 is CASSLGASYEQYF. As DNA, the CDR3 is TGTGCCAGCAGCTTAGGCGCATCCTACGAGCAGTACTTC. The chain uses TRBV11-3 and TRBJ2-7; D unclear. Germline V CDR1 and CDR2: SGHNT, YENEEA. The ends were cut back, 1 base at V and 1 base at J, with 5 bases in the middle. The CDR3 has 13 residues.

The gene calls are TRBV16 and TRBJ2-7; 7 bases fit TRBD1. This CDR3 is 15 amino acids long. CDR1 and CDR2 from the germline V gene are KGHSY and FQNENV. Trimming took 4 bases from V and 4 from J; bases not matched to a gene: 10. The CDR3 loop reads CASSLRTGGLYEQYF. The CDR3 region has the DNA TGTGCCAGCAGCCTTCGGACAGGCGGTCTGTACGAGCAGTACTTC.

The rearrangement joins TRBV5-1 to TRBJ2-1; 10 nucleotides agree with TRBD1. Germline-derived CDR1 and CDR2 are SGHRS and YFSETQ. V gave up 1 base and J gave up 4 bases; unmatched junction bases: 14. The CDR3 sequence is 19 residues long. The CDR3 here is CASSLQGTGAASGYNEQFF. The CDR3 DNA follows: TGCGCCAGCAGCTTGCAAGGGACAGGGGCCGCCTCGGGGTACAATGAGCAGTTCTTC.

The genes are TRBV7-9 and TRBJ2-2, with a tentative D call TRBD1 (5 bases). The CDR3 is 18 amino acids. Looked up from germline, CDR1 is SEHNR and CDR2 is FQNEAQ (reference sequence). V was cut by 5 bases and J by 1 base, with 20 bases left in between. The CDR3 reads CASSGQLLYRMNTGELFF. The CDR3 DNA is TGTGCCAGCAGCGGCCAGTTGCTGTACAGGATGAACACCGGGGAGCTGTTTTTT.

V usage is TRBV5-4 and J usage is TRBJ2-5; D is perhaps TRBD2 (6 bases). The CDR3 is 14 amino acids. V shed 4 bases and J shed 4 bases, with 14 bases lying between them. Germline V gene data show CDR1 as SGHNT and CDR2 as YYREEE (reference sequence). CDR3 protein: CASSGGTERETQYF. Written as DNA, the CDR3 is TGTGCCAGCAGCGGGGGGACGGAGAGAGAGACCCAGTACTTC.

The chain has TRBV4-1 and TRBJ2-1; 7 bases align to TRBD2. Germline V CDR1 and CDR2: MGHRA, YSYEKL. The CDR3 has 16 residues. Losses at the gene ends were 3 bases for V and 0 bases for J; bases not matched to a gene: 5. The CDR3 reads CASSQSAGSSYNEQFF. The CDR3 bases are TGCGCCAGCAGCCAGTCAGCGGGGAGCTCCTACAATGAGCAGTTCTTC.

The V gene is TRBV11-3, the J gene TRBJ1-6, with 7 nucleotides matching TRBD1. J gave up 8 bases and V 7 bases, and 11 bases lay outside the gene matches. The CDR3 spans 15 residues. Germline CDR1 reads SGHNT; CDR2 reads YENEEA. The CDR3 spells CASTRGNVWHSPLHF. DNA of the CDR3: TGTGCCAGCACCAGGGGGAACGTCTGGCATTCACCCCTCCACTTT.

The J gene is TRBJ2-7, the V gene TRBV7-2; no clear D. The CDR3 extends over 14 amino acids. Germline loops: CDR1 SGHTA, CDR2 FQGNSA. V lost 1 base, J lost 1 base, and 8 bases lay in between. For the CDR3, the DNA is TGTGCCAGCAGCTTAGTCGACGGGTCCTACGAGCAGTACTTC. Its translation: CASSLVDGSYEQYF.

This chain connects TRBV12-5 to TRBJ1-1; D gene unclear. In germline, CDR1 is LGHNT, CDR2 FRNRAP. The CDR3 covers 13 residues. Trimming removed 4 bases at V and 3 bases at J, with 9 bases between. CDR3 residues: CASGYRGDTEAFF. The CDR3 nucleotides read TGTGCTAGTGGTTACCGCGGGGACACTGAAGCTTTCTTT.

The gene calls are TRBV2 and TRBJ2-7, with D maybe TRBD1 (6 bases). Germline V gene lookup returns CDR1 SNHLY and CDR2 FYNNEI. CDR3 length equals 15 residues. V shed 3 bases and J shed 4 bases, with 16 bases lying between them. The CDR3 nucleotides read TGTGCCAGCAGTGAGGGGGCCAGGGCGGTATACGAGCAGTACTTC. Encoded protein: CASSEGARAVYEQYF.

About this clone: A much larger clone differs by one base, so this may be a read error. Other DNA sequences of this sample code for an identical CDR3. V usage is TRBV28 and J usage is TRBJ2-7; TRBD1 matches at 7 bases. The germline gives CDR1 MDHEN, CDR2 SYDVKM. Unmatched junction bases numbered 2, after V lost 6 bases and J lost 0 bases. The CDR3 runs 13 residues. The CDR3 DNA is TGTGCCAGCAGCTGGGACAGCTCCTACGAGCAGTACTTC. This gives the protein CASSWDSSYEQYF.

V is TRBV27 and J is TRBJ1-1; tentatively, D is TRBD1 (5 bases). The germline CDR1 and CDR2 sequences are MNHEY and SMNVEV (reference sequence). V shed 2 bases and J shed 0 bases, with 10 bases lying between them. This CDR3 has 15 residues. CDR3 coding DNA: TGTGCCAGCAGTTTAATGGCAGGGCTGAACACTGAAGCTTTCTTT. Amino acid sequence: CASSLMAGLNTEAFF.

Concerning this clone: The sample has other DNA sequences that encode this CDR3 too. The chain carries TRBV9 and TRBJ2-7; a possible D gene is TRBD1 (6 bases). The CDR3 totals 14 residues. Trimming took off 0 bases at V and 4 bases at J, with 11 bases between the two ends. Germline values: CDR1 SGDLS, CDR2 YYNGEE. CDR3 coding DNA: TGTGCCAGCAGCGTAGCCCCTCAGGGGTACGAGCAGTACTTC. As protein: CASSVAPQGYEQYF. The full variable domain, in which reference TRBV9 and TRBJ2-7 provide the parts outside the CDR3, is DSGVTQTPKHLITATGQRVTLRCSPRSGDLSVYWYQQSLDQGLQFLIQYYNGEERAKGNILERFSAQQFPDLHSELNLSSLELGDSALYFCASSVAPQGYEQYFGPGTRLTVT.

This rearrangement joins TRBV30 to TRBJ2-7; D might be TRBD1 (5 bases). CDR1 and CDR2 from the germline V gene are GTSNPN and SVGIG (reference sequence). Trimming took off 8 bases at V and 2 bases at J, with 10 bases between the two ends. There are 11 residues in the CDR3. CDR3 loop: CAQDTAYEQYF. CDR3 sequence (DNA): TGTGCCCAGGACACAGCCTACGAGCAGTACTTC.

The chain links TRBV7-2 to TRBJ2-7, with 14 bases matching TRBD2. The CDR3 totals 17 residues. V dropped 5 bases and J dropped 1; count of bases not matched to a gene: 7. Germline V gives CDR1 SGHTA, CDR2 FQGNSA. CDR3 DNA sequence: TGTGCCAGCAGCCCCGGACTAGCGGGAGGCCTTTCCTACGAGCAGTACTTC. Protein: CASSPGLAGGLSYEQYF.